This is a list of T cell receptor beta chains from one sample in a study of beta chain features in type 1 diabetes. Data came from immunoSEQ multiplex PCR; TCRdb stores just in-frame clones and leaves some out. The table lists about 150,000 clones, approximately 52% of them singletons, with around 0.39% in the top ten. Sequencing input: Tregs from blood. These receptors were collected from a man aged 18 to 29 in good health. CDR3s include the opening cysteine and the closing phenylalanine or tryptophan. A D gene is named only where the DNA matches it firmly. A row's size may be missing; if present it is once, few, many or a size class.

D: -; V: TRBV2; size: -; J: TRBJ1-4; CDR3: CATKGGANEKLFF; DNA: TGTGCCACCAAAGGGGGGGCGAATGAAAAACTGTTTTTT
D: TRBD1; V: TRBV4-3; size: -; J: TRBJ1-1; CDR3: CASSKPDRGTEAFF; DNA: TGCGCCAGCAGCAAGCCAGACAGGGGAACTGAAGCTTTCTTT
D: -; V: TRBV6-1; size: -; J: TRBJ1-1; CDR3: CASSEARGTEAFF; DNA: TGTGCCAGCAGTGAAGCTAGGGGAACTGAAGCTTTCTTT
D: TRBD1; V: TRBV5-4; size: -; J: TRBJ2-3; CDR3: CASSYNSQGTGYF; DNA: TGTGCCAGCAGCTACAACTCACAGGGGACAGGATATTTT
D: -; V: TRBV7-8; size: -; J: TRBJ2-6; CDR3: CASSLDRPVLSGANVLTF; DNA: TGTGCCAGCAGCCTAGACAGGCCCGTACTCTCTGGGGCCAACGTCCTGACTTTC
D: -; V: TRBV6-1; size: -; J: TRBJ2-7; CDR3: CASSSGGSNSYEQYF; DNA: TGTGCCAGCAGTTCTGGCGGATCGAACTCCTACGAGCAGTACTTC
D: -; V: TRBV6-5; size: -; J: TRBJ2-7; CDR3: CASSYAGTTYEQYF; DNA: TGTGCCAGCAGTTACGCCGGGACAACCTACGAGCAGTACTTC
D: TRBD2; V: TRBV4-1; size: -; J: TRBJ2-7; CDR3: CASSQVPSGGPYEQYF; DNA: TGCGCCAGCAGCCAAGTCCCTAGCGGGGGCCCCTACGAGCAGTACTTC
D: -; V: TRBV19; size: -; J: TRBJ1-5; CDR3: CASSIGGSNQPQHF; DNA: TGTGCCAGTAGTATCGGGGGTAGCAATCAGCCCCAGCATTTT
D: -; V: TRBV28; size: -; J: TRBJ1-5; CDR3: CASNKGVGNQPQHF; DNA: TGTGCCAGCAACAAGGGGGTCGGCAATCAGCCCCAGCATTTT
D: TRBD2; V: TRBV18; size: -; J: TRBJ2-1; CDR3: CASSPVAAGGKEQFF; DNA: TGTGCCAGCTCACCAGTGGCGGCGGGGGGGAAGGAGCAGTTCTTC
D: TRBD1; V: TRBV2; size: -; J: TRBJ1-4; CDR3: CASIRQGLNEKLFF; DNA: TGTGCCAGCATCCGACAGGGCCTGAATGAAAAACTGTTTTTT
D: TRBD1; V: TRBV6-1; size: few; J: TRBJ1-5; CDR3: CASSEAGGQGYQPQHF; DNA: TGTGCCAGCAGTGAAGCGGGGGGACAGGGTTATCAGCCCCAGCATTTT
D: TRBD2; V: TRBV29-1; size: few; J: TRBJ2-1; CDR3: CSVKLAGLNEQFF; DNA: TGCAGCGTAAAACTAGCGGGACTAAATGAGCAGTTCTTC
D: -; V: TRBV27; size: -; J: TRBJ2-4; CDR3: CASSPLRMDTKNIQYF; DNA: TGTGCCAGCAGTCCCCTACGCATGGACACCAAAAACATTCAGTACTTC
D: TRBD1; V: TRBV11-3; size: few; J: TRBJ2-2; CDR3: CASSLETGTGELFF; DNA: TGTGCCAGCAGCTTGGAGACAGGGACCGGGGAGCTGTTTTTT
D: TRBD2; V: TRBV6-4; size: -; J: TRBJ2-3; CDR3: CASSVSGGGTDTQYF; DNA: TGTGCCAGCAGTGTCAGCGGGGGAGGCACAGATACGCAGTATTTT
D: TRBD2; V: TRBV11-2; size: few; J: TRBJ2-5; CDR3: CASSLSTPSGGVETQYF; DNA: TGTGCCAGCAGCTTATCGACCCCTAGCGGGGGGGTAGAGACCCAGTACTTC
D: -; V: TRBV14; size: -; J: TRBJ1-2; CDR3: CASSQTTGNYGYTF; DNA: TGTGCCAGCAGCCAGACGACAGGCAACTATGGCTACACCTTC
D: -; V: TRBV19; size: -; J: TRBJ2-7; CDR3: CASSTGLSYEQYF; DNA: TGTGCCAGTAGTACCGGACTGTCCTACGAGCAGTACTTC
D: TRBD2; V: TRBV19; size: -; J: TRBJ2-5; CDR3: CASSIASGGQETQYF; DNA: TGTGCCAGTAGTATAGCCAGCGGGGGCCAAGAGACCCAGTACTTC
D: -; V: TRBV29-1; size: few; J: TRBJ1-1; CDR3: CSVFARAVATEAFF; DNA: TGCAGCGTTTTTGCGAGGGCAGTTGCCACTGAAGCTTTCTTT
D: TRBD1; V: TRBV4-3; size: -; J: TRBJ1-1; CDR3: CASSQAGGVTEAFF; DNA: TGCGCCAGCAGCCAAGCAGGGGGAGTCACTGAAGCTTTCTTT
D: TRBD1; V: TRBV28; size: few; J: TRBJ2-7; CDR3: CASSYRGISSYEQYF; DNA: TGTGCCAGCTCCTACAGGGGGATTAGCTCCTACGAGCAGTACTTC
D: TRBD2; V: TRBV19; size: -; J: TRBJ2-1; CDR3: CASSIRTGTIQQFF; DNA: TGTGCCAGTAGTATAAGGACGGGGACTATCCAGCAGTTCTTC
D: -; V: TRBV7-9; size: once; J: TRBJ1-5; CDR3: CASSSSGSNQPQHF; DNA: TGTGCCAGCAGCTCATCAGGGAGCAATCAGCCCCAGCATTTT
D: TRBD1; V: TRBV2; size: -; J: TRBJ1-3; CDR3: CASKGTVYFSGNTIYF; DNA: TGTGCCAGCAAAGGGACAGTTTATTTTTCTGGAAACACCATATATTTT
D: TRBD1; V: TRBV25-1; size: -; J: TRBJ1-5; CDR3: CASSDPGTAQPQHF; DNA: TGTGCCAGCAGTGACCCCGGGACAGCCCAGCCCCAGCATTTT
D: TRBD1; V: TRBV4-3; size: -; J: TRBJ2-7; CDR3: CASSQDYRGPYEQYF; DNA: TGCGCCAGCAGCCAAGATTACAGGGGGCCCTACGAGCAGTACTTC